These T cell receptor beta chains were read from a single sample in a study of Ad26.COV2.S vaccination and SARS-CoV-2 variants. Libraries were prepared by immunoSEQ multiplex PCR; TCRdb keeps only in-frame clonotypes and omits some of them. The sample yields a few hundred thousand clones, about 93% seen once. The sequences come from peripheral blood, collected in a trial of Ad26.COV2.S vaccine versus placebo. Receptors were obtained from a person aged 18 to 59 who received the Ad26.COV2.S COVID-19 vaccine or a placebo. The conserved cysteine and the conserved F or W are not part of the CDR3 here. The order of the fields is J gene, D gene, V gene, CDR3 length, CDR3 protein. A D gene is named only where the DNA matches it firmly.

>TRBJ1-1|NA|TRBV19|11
ASSTQGNTEAF
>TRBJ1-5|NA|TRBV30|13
AWSGPWIGNQPQH
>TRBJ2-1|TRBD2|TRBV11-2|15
ASSLEGLAGAYNEQF
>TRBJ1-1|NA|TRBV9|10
ASSLLNTEAF
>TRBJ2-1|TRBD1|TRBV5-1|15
ASSFGTGQGAHNEQF
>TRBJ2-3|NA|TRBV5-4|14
ASSLGSTVSTDTQY
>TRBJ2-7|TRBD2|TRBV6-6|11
ASSGLADYEQY
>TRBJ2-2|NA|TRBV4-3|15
ASSQDSHGANTGELF
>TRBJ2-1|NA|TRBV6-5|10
ASSRRGDEQF
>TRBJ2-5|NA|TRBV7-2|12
ASSSIMYQETQY
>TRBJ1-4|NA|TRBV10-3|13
AISESNGEGEKLF
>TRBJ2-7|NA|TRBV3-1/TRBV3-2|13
ASSQDLQERGEQY
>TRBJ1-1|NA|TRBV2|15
ASTKPGQSIGNTEAF
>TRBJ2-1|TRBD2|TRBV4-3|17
ASSQGIIAGGPEYNEQF